The sequence of this TCR beta chain was determined in a study of CD8+ T cells in alopecia areata. At the level of the study: Treated patients were given oral tofacitinib, which was dosed at 5 to 10 mg twice daily. Findings and caveats of the study: Resident alphabeta T cells of normal skin are also sequenced in scalp samples.

The V gene lost 0 bases and the J gene lost 13 bases, with 16 bases spanning the gap. The CDR3 covers 14 residues. CDR1 is GTSNPN, CDR2 SVGIG, per germline (reference sequence). TCR sequencing used cDNA made by reverse transcription of extracted RNA. The table came from immunoSEQ multiplex PCR; TCRdb's copy has only in-frame clones and leaves some out. The sample shows about 250,000 clones, under 70% of them seen only once. For this clone: The antigen is undetermined.

The sample in question was CD4+ T cells sorted from blood, obtained at week 0. The source is a human donor with alopecia areata. V is TRBV30 and J is TRBJ1-6; TRBD1 might be the D (5 bases). The DNA for the CDR3 is TGTGCCTGGAGTGTACGGGGCCCCGGAATGCCCCTCCACTTT. Translation: CAWSVRGPGMPLHF.